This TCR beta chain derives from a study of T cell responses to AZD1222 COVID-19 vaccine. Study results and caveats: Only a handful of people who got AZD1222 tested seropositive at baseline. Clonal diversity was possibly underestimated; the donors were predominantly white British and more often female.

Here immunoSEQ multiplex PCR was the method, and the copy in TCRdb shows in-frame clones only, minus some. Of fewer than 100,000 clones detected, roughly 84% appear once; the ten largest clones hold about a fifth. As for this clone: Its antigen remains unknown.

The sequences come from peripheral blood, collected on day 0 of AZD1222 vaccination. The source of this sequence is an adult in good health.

The CDR3 sequence: CAISEKGSPVYNEQFF. CDR3 nucleotides: TGTGCCATCAGTGAGAAGGGTTCCCCTGTATACAATGAGCAGTTCTTC. The chain links TRBV10-3 to TRBJ2-1; D remains ambiguous. Looked up from germline, CDR1 is ENHRY and CDR2 is SYGVKD. Between the trimmed V and J ends, which lost 2 bases and 4 bases, there was a span of 15 bases. CDR3 length: 16 residues.